One sample yielded the 32 T cell receptor beta chains listed below, sequenced in a study of blood T cells in healthy people across ages. A second PCR of roughly 7 to 11 cycles used a sample-barcoded 5' primer and a J-beta primer mix. TCRdb ran MiXCR on the 5' RACE reads and lists one entry per CDR3 protein. The sample has 850,000 to 1,000,000 distinct CDR3 sequences; 51% are singletons. Sequencing was carried out using blood. The receptors were sampled from a woman aged 55-75 years in good health.

This clonotype was observed a few times. The chain couples TRBV11-2 to TRBJ2-3; D may match TRBD1 or TRBD2 (5 bases each). Trimming took off 5 bases at V and 0 bases at J, with 24 bases between the two ends. The CDR3 loop spans 19 amino acids. Looked up from germline, CDR1 is SGHAT and CDR2 is FQNNGV. CDR3 nucleotide sequence: TGTGCCAGCAGCCCAACTCCCCCGGGACGCGGACCTAGCACAGATACGCAGTATTTT. Translation gives CASSPTPPGRGPSTDTQYF.

The chain uses TRBV9 and TRBJ2-1; 9 bases are a match to TRBD2. The length of the CDR3 is 16 residues. V trimming: 0 bases; J trimming: 7 bases; junction bases outside the gene matches: 8. Germline-derived CDR1 and CDR2 are SGDLS and YYNGEE. CDR3 amino acids: CASSVVGTSRVNEQFF. In DNA form, the CDR3 reads TGTGCCAGCAGCGTAGTGGGGACTAGCCGGGTAAATGAGCAGTTCTTC.

In the case of this clonotype: A read error may be the cause here, since a much bigger clone is one base away. The chain employs TRBV3-1 and TRBJ1-2; TRBD1 is a possible D gene (5 bases). The CDR3 extends over 15 amino acids. The germline CDR1 and CDR2 sequences are LGHDT and YNNKEL (reference sequence). The DNA of the CDR3 is TGTACCAGCAGCCAAGAAGGGCGGCAGGGCGTAGGCTACACCTTC. This encodes CTSSQEGRQGVGYTF.

V usage is TRBV20-1 and J usage is TRBJ2-2; 9 bases agree with TRBD1. The CDR3 consists of 15 residues. CDR1 and CDR2 from the germline V gene are DFQATT and SNEGSKA (reference sequence). The V segment lost 4 bases and the J segment 8 bases; nucleotides outside the gene matches: 11. The CDR3 sequence: CSATDRDRDGGELFF. The CDR3 region has the DNA TGCAGTGCTACAGACCGGGACAGGGATGGGGGGGAGCTGTTTTTT.

This clonotype was counted between two and nine times. The chain links TRBV7-3 to TRBJ2-5, with 7 nucleotides matching TRBD2. V shed 6 bases and J 11 bases; nucleotides not matched to a gene: 21. Germline V gene data show CDR1 as SGHTA and CDR2 as FQGTGA. The CDR3 runs to 16 residues. The CDR3: CASSTGIAGIYNEQYF. As DNA, the CDR3 is TGTGCCAGCAGTACAGGAATAGCGGGTATCTACAATGAGCAGTACTTC.

The V call is TRBV7-2, the J call TRBJ1-5, with no clear D. Germline-derived CDR1 and CDR2 are SGHTA and FQGNSA. The CDR3 runs to 16 residues. The V end lost 5 bases, the J end lost 3 bases, and 17 bases lay between the germline ends. CDR3 in DNA: TGTGCCAGCAGCACCATGTCGCGAGGACCCAATCAGCCCCAGCATTTT. Amino acid sequence: CASSTMSRGPNQPQHF.

V gene TRBV7-2 combines with J gene TRBJ2-3, with 11 bases identical to TRBD2. The CDR3 has 16 amino acids. Losses at the gene ends were 0 bases for V and 5 bases for J; bases not matched to a gene: 4. CDR1 SGHTA and CDR2 FQGNSA come from the germline V gene. CDR3 loop: CASSLASGRVRDTQYF. The DNA for the CDR3 is TGTGCCAGCAGCTTAGCTAGCGGGAGGGTTAGAGATACGCAGTATTTT.

The chain is built from TRBV6-2 or TRBV6-3 and TRBJ2-3; TRBD2 agrees at 8 bases. The CDR3 is 15 residues long. Germline values: CDR1 MNHEY, CDR2 SVGEGT. The V and J ends lost 6 bases and 4 bases, in that order; junction bases with no gene match: 9. CDR3 sequence reads: CASSHRLASADTQYF. Written as DNA, the CDR3 is TGTGCCAGCAGCCACCGACTAGCGAGCGCAGATACGCAGTATTTT.

The chain employs TRBV28 and TRBJ2-7; D may be TRBD1 (6 bases). The ends were cut back, 4 bases at V and 2 bases at J, with 12 bases in the middle. This CDR3 contains 14 residues. Germline V CDR1 and CDR2: MDHEN, SYDVKM. CDR3 sequence reads: CASSWPGHPYEQYF. Written as DNA, the CDR3 is TGTGCCAGCAGTTGGCCGGGACACCCCTACGAGCAGTACTTC.

The chain is built from TRBV14 and TRBJ2-1, with 7 bases identical to TRBD2. Germline CDR1 and CDR2: SGHDN and FVKESK. V lost 0 bases and J lost 2; bases outside the gene matches: 10. The CDR3 is made up of 18 amino acids. CDR3 DNA: TGTGCCAGCAGCCAAGATCTGGAGGGAGGGCCAACCTACAATGAGCAGTTCTTC. Its protein is CASSQDLEGGPTYNEQFF.

A single count supports this clonotype. The rearrangement uses TRBV18 and TRBJ2-5; D gene ambiguous. The J call is in doubt because the DNA end fits TRBJ2-7 better. The CDR3 runs 14 residues. Germline V CDR1 and CDR2: KGHSH, LQKENI. The CDR3 DNA reads TGTGCCAGCTCACCACCAACAGAGACCTACGAGCAGTACTTC. Protein product: CASSPPTETYEQYF.

This clonotype was recorded a few times. The chain has TRBV7-9 and TRBJ2-1; D is unresolved. The CDR3 loop spans 15 amino acids. Germline V gives CDR1 SEHNR, CDR2 FQNEAQ (reference sequence). V dropped 5 bases and J dropped 8 bases, with 19 bases sitting between them. Written as DNA, the CDR3 is TGTGCCAGCAGCCTAGTTGTGGTCCGCTTCGATGAGCAGTTCTTC. Its protein is CASSLVVVRFDEQFF.

The chain combines TRBV5-1 with TRBJ2-3, with a possible D match to TRBD1 (6 bases). The V end lost 3 bases, the J end lost 3 bases, and 14 bases lay between the germline ends. CDR1 is SGHRS and CDR2 is YFSETQ in the germline V gene. The CDR3 extends over 15 amino acids. CDR3 coding DNA: TGCGCCAGCAGCTCGGAGGACAGACGAACAGATACGCAGTATTTT. Its translation: CASSSEDRRTDTQYF.

In its sample, this clonotype was seen a few times. The chain carries TRBV20-1 and TRBJ2-7; 9 nucleotides align to TRBD2. The CDR3 contains 13 residues. The ends lost 3 bases at V and 3 bases at J; junction bases unmatched: 3. Looked up from germline, CDR1 is DFQATT and CDR2 is SNEGSKA (reference sequence). CDR3 protein: CSARREGLYEQYF. Written as DNA, the CDR3 is TGCAGTGCTAGGCGGGAGGGCCTCTACGAGCAGTACTTC.

The V call is TRBV5-1, the J call TRBJ2-1; 7 bases line up with TRBD2. Unmatched junction bases numbered 9, after V lost 7 bases and J lost 5 bases. This CDR3 contains 14 residues. The germline gives CDR1 SGHRS, CDR2 YFSETQ. The CDR3 bases are TGCGCCAGCCAATCTAGCGGAGCTAACAATGAGCAGTTCTTC. Its translation: CASQSSGANNEQFF.

This clonotype was detected only a few times. This chain uses TRBV20-1 with TRBJ2-7, with D perhaps matching TRBD1 (5 bases). This CDR3 is built from 15 residues. CDR1 is DFQATT and CDR2 is SNEGSKA in the germline V gene (reference sequence). Trimming stripped 1 base from V and 4 bases from J, with 17 bases between. The DNA for the CDR3 is TGCAGTGCTAGAGTAGTTTTTACAGGAGAATACGAGCAGTACTTC. Translated, it gives CSARVVFTGEYEQYF.

The gene calls are TRBV20-1 and TRBJ2-4; no firm D call. The V gene's germline CDR1 is DFQATT and CDR2 SNEGSKA (reference sequence). There are 13 residues in the CDR3. Trimming removed 3 bases from V and 5 bases from J, with 11 bases in between. In nucleotides, the CDR3 is TGCAGTGCTAGTACAGCCACGGAAAACATTCAGTACTTC. Protein product: CSASTATENIQYF.

J is TRBJ2-1 and V is TRBV20-1; D could derive from TRBD1 or TRBD2 (5 bases each). V was clipped by 3 bases and J by 10 bases, with 19 bases between them. The CDR3 totals 14 residues. Germline V gene lookup returns CDR1 DFQATT and CDR2 SNEGSKA (reference sequence). CDR3 nucleotide sequence: TGCAGTGCTAGCTCTGTGGGGACCCTGAACGAGCAGTTCTTC. Translating it yields CSASSVGTLNEQFF.

This clonotype was recorded many times. The chain joins TRBV29-1 to TRBJ2-7; 7 bases are a match to TRBD2. The CDR3 consists of 12 residues. V shed 6 bases and J 1 base; nucleotides not matched to a gene: 3. In germline, CDR1 is SQVTM, CDR2 ANQGSEA. This chain's CDR3 is CSVTSYSYEQYF. The CDR3, as DNA: TGCAGCGTGACTAGCTATTCCTACGAGCAGTACTTC.

CDR3 amino acids: CATRRGTGELFF. CDR3 sequence (DNA): TGTGCCACCAGAAGGGGAACCGGGGAGCTGTTTTTT. The V and J genes are TRBV7-9 and TRBJ2-2, with D perhaps matching TRBD1 (5 bases). V lost 10 bases and J 5 bases, leaving 11 bases between the germline ends. The CDR3 has 12 amino acids. Germline V CDR1 and CDR2: SEHNR, FQNEAQ (reference sequence).

The rearrangement links TRBV29-1 to TRBJ2-1; D gene unclear. Germline CDR1 is SQVTM and CDR2 is ANQGSEA. V lost 7 bases, J lost 2 bases, and 15 bases lay in between. The length of the CDR3 is 14 residues. The CDR3 DNA is TGCAGCGCCGCGCGACTCCTAGCCTACAATGAGCAGTTCTTC. Protein: CSAARLLAYNEQFF.

V is TRBV6-5 and J is TRBJ2-7; D possibly uses TRBD1 or TRBD2 (5 bases each). Trimming stripped 2 bases from V and 5 bases from J, with 19 bases between. The CDR3 consists of 16 residues. CDR1 is MNHEY and CDR2 is SVGAGI in the germline V gene. The CDR3 region is CASSYDVEGRVDEQYF. The CDR3, as DNA: TGTGCCAGCAGTTACGATGTAGAGGGCAGGGTGGACGAGCAGTACTTC.

As for this clonotype: Since a much larger clone is just one base distant, this may be a read error. The CDR3 here is CASTSLLGGSYNEQYF. In DNA form, the CDR3 reads TGTGCCAGCACCTCCCTACTGGGGGGCTCCTACAATGAGCAGTACTTC. The V gene is TRBV27, the J gene TRBJ2-1; D may be TRBD1 or TRBD2 (6 bases each). The end of the DNA is better explained by TRBJ2-7, so the J call may be wrong. The CDR3 is 16 amino acids. Germline V gene data show CDR1 as MNHEY and CDR2 as SMNVEV (reference sequence).

The V gene is TRBV6-1, the J gene TRBJ2-3, with D unresolved. The CDR3 spans 15 residues. The V gene lost 3 bases and the J gene lost 2 bases, with 12 bases spanning the gap. In germline, CDR1 is MNHNS, CDR2 SASEGT. CDR3 amino acids: CASSEEWVPTDTQYF. The CDR3 DNA sequence: TGTGCCAGCAGTGAGGAGTGGGTTCCCACAGATACGCAGTATTTT.

This sequence joins TRBV9 and TRBJ2-7; TRBD1 agrees at 7 bases. Trimming cost V 4 bases and J 4 bases; bases outside gene matches: 11. Germline assignment: CDR1 SGDLS and CDR2 YYNGEE. The CDR3 is 15 amino acids. CDR3 DNA sequence: TGTGCCAGCAGCAATTCCCCGGGACAGTTTTACGAGCAGTACTTC. It yields the protein CASSNSPGQFYEQYF.

V and J are TRBV21-1 and TRBJ1-5; TRBD1 is the table's D call and was not checked against the DNA. TRBV21-1 constitutes a pseudogene. The CDR3 runs 12 residues. The CDR3 coding sequence is TGTGCCAGGGACAGGCGTTTTCAGCCCCAGCATTTT. Translated: CARDRRFQPQHF.

This clonotype came up a few times. The rearrangement links TRBV6-4 to TRBJ2-7; TRBD2 matches at 9 bases. The germline V gene encodes CDR1 MRHNA and CDR2 SNTAGT. This CDR3 region has 16 residues. Trimming at V came to 5 bases and at J to 0 bases, leaving 8 bases not matched to a gene. DNA of the CDR3: TGTGCCAGCAGTCCCGGACTAGCGCAAGACTCCTACGAGCAGTACTTC. Its translation is CASSPGLAQDSYEQYF.

The chain joins TRBV11-2 to TRBJ2-1, with D unresolved. The CDR3 covers 16 residues. V was pared by 1 base and J by 6 bases, with 16 bases between. The germline gives CDR1 SGHAT, CDR2 FQNNGV. The CDR3 bases are TGTGCCAGCAGCTTAGGTTCCCTGCGGACCAGCAATGAGCAGTTCTTC. This translates into CASSLGSLRTSNEQFF. Drawing the rest from reference TRBV11-2 and TRBJ2-1, the complete variable domain is EAGVAQSPRYKIIEKRQSVAFWCNPISGHATLYWYQQILGQGPKLLIQFQNNGVVDDSQLPKDRFSAERLKGVDSTLKIQPAKLEDSAVYLCASSLGSLRTSNEQFFGPGTRLTVL.

This rearrangement joins TRBV3-1 to TRBJ2-5; no clear D. Deletions cut 0 bases from V and 1 base from J, with 6 bases between. This CDR3 spans 14 amino acids. The germline V gene encodes CDR1 LGHDT and CDR2 YNNKEL (reference sequence). CDR3 sequence reads: CASSQDHAQETQYF. The CDR3 region has the DNA TGTGCCAGCAGCCAAGATCACGCCCAAGAGACCCAGTACTTC.

This clonotype was counted between two and nine times. The rearrangement links TRBV29-1 to TRBJ1-4; tentatively, D is TRBD1 (5 bases). The CDR3 is made up of 11 amino acids. V was pared by 6 bases and J by 8 bases, with 10 bases between. CDR1 SQVTM and CDR2 ANQGSEA come from the germline V gene. CDR3 sequence: CSVPGEEKLFF. As DNA, the CDR3 is TGCAGCGTCCCGGGGGAGGAAAAACTGTTTTTT. The full variable domain, in which reference TRBV29-1 and TRBJ1-4 provide the parts outside the CDR3, is SAVISQKPSRDICQRGTSLTIQCQVDSQVTMMFWYRQQPGQSLTLIATANQGSEATYESGFVIDKFPISRPNLTFSTLTVSNMSPEDSSIYLCSVPGEEKLFFGSGTQLSVL.

The chain links TRBV4-2 to TRBJ2-1; 9 nucleotides align to TRBD2. V dropped 1 base and J dropped 4; count of bases not matched to a gene: 8. CDR3 length: 17 amino acids. Germline lookup yields CDR1 LGHNA and CDR2 YNFKEQ. In DNA, the CDR3 is TGTGCCAGCAGCCAAGCCGGGGTTAGCGGGAGTTACAATGAGCAGTTCTTC. Protein: CASSQAGVSGSYNEQFF.

The chain links TRBV4-1 to TRBJ2-5; 8 bases map to TRBD2. V lost 5 bases, J lost 4 bases, and 6 bases stayed unmatched. The CDR3 consists of 14 residues. Germline loops: CDR1 MGHRA, CDR2 YSYEKL. The CDR3 spells CASSTTGLAETQYF. CDR3 nucleotides: TGCGCCAGCAGCACAACCGGACTAGCAGAGACCCAGTACTTC.